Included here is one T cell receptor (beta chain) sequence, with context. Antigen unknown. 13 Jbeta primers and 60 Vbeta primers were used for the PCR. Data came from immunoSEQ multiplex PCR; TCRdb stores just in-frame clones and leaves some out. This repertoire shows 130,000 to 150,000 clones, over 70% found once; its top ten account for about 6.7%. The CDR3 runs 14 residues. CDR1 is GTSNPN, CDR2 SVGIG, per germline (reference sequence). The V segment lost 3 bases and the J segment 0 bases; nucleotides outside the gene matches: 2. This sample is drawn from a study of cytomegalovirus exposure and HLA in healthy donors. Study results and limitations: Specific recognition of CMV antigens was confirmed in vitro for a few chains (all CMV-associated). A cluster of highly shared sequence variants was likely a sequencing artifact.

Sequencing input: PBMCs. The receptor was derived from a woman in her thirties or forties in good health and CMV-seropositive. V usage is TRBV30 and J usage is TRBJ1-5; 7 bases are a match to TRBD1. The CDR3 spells CAWRGQYSNQPQHF. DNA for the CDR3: TGTGCCTGGAGGGGACAGTATAGCAATCAGCCCCAGCATTTT. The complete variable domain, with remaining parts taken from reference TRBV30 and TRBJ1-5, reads SQTIHQWPATLVQPVGSPLSLECTVEGTSNPNLYWYRQAAGRGLQLLFYSVGIGQISSEVPQNLSASRPQDRQFILSSKKLLLSDSGFYLCAWRGQYSNQPQHFGDGTRLSIL.